This T cell receptor (beta chain) emerged from a study of T-cell memory formation after mild COVID-19. General study results and limits: Mainly in CM and EM were contracting CD4+ clones; CD8+ were in EMRA.

TCRdb itself ran the 5' RACE reads through MiXCR, one entry per CDR3 protein. The sample holds 350,000 to 500,000 distinct CDR3 sequences, about a sixth seen once. A word on this clonotype: The antigen is undetermined.

This sequence originates from a man aged 18-30 years who had mild COVID-19 (a few samples of this study predate the infection). Cell type and time point are not known. The specimen was PBMCs or a T cell subset sorted from them (not recorded which).

The CDR3 here is CASSTGTAQETQYF. Here the CDR3 DNA reads TGCGCCAGCAGTACCGGGACAGCCCAAGAGACCCAGTACTTC. The J gene is TRBJ2-5, the V gene TRBV5-1, with 7 bases matching TRBD1. The CDR3 contains 14 residues. J lost 1 base, V lost 5 bases, and 5 bases had no gene match. Germline V gene data show CDR1 as SGHRS and CDR2 as YFSETQ.